This passage covers 12 T cell receptor beta chains from one sample sequenced in a study of cytomegalovirus exposure and HLA in healthy donors. PCR primers comprised 60 Vbeta and 13 Jbeta primers. Repertoires were generated with immunoSEQ multiplex PCR, while TCRdb's copy carries only in-frame clones and drops some. The repertoire holds 210,000 or so clones, under 80% seen once, with 0.22% in the top ten. The sequenced material came from PBMCs. The receptors originated from a girl aged 2-10 years in good health and CMV-seronegative.

The chain links TRBV6-1 to TRBJ1-3; D is uncertain. This CDR3 has 18 residues. Germline values: CDR1 MNHNS, CDR2 SASEGT. V shed 3 bases and J shed 1 base, with 19 bases lying between them. Here the CDR3 DNA reads TGTGCCAGCAGTGAGACGGACTTTGGATTGGGATCTGGAAACACCATATATTTT. Translation: CASSETDFGLGSGNTIYF.

The chain carries TRBV29-1 and TRBJ2-7, with TRBD2 as a possible D gene (6 bases). The CDR3 has 13 amino acids. CDR1 and CDR2 (germline): SQVTM, ANQGSEA. The V gene lost 5 bases and the J gene lost 1 base, with 12 bases spanning the gap. The CDR3 sequence: CSVRREDSYEQYF. In nucleotides, the CDR3 is TGCAGCGTTAGGAGGGAGGATTCCTACGAGCAGTACTTC.

The CDR3 protein is CASSDGTVSSVEQYF. CDR3 nucleotide sequence: TGTGCCAGCAGTGACGGGACAGTTTCAAGTGTCGAGCAGTACTTC. The chain is built from TRBV2 and TRBJ2-7, with 7 bases that match TRBD1. Germline CDR1 and CDR2: SNHLY and FYNNEI. V lost 3 bases, J lost 6 bases, and 11 bases stayed unmatched. This CDR3 contains 15 residues.

The J gene is TRBJ2-1, the V gene TRBV6-1; D is perhaps TRBD2 (6 bases). This CDR3 has 13 amino acids. V was trimmed by 6 bases and J by 4 bases, leaving 10 bases between them. Germline V CDR1 and CDR2: MNHNS, SASEGT. CDR3 in DNA: TGTGCCAGCAGGGGGGGACGGTACAATGAGCAGTTCTTC. Amino acids: CASRGGRYNEQFF.

V usage is TRBV5-6 and J usage is TRBJ2-6; TRBD1 might be the D (5 bases). Germline CDR1 and CDR2: SGHDT and YYEEEE. Between the trimmed V and J ends, which lost 4 bases and 5 bases, there was a span of 22 bases. The CDR3 length is 18 residues. The CDR3 sequence: CASSVRLTVPLWANVLTF. The CDR3 DNA follows: TGTGCCAGCAGCGTCCGGTTGACAGTCCCACTATGGGCCAACGTCCTGACTTTC. Complete variable domain (other parts from reference TRBV5-6 and TRBJ2-6): DAGVTQSPTHLIKTRGQQVTLRCSPKSGHDTVSWYQQALGQGPQFIFQYYEEEERQRGNFPDRFSGHQFPNYSSELNVNALLLGDSALYLCASSVRLTVPLWANVLTFGAGSRLTVL.

The rearrangement links TRBV12-1 to TRBJ1-4; TRBD1 is the table's D call and was not checked against the DNA. TRBV12-1 is a listed pseudogene. CDR3 length equals 17 residues. CDR3 nucleotide sequence: TGTGCCAGCAGCTCTACAGGGTTAAGGGTTCCTAATGAAAAACTGTTTTTT. Protein sequence: CASSSTGLRVPNEKLFF.

This clone has only a few counts. Other DNA sequences within the sample encode an identical CDR3. The chain has TRBV6-5 and TRBJ1-2; TRBD1 agrees at 10 bases. The CDR3 is 15 amino acids. Germline CDR1 is MNHEY and CDR2 is SVGAGI. With 0 bases clipped from V and 2 bases from J, the junction kept 0 bases outside the gene matches. CDR3 DNA sequence: TGTGCCAGCAGTTACTCGACAGGGGGCAACTATGGCTACACCTTC. Translated: CASSYSTGGNYGYTF.

The CDR3 loop is CAWSVGPGISEQYF. CDR3 nucleotide sequence: TGTGCCTGGAGTGTTGGACCGGGAATCTCCGAGCAGTACTTC. This chain uses TRBV30 with TRBJ2-5; weak D call: TRBD2 (5 bases). The J call is in doubt because the DNA end fits TRBJ2-7 better. Germline values: CDR1 GTSNPN, CDR2 SVGIG (reference sequence). The CDR3 spans 14 residues.

V is TRBV6-1 and J is TRBJ1-2; no firm D call. V was shortened by 6 bases and J by 7 bases, with 9 bases between the two germline ends. The CDR3 runs 11 residues. Germline lookup yields CDR1 MNHNS and CDR2 SASEGT. The chain's CDR3 is CASRERGGYTF. CDR3 nucleotide sequence: TGTGCCAGCAGGGAAAGAGGTGGCTACACCTTC.

The CDR3, as DNA: TGTGCCAGCAGTAGAACAGGGCTCGCGGATGGCTACACCTTC. Protein: CASSRTGLADGYTF. The J gene is TRBJ1-2, the V gene TRBV6-5, with TRBD1 as a possible D gene (6 bases). Germline CDR1 is MNHEY and CDR2 is SVGAGI. Deletions cut 5 bases from V and 6 bases from J, with 16 bases between. This CDR3 spans 14 amino acids.

The chain combines TRBV4-2 with TRBJ2-7; possible D gene TRBD1, 6 bases. The V end was cut by 0 bases, the J end by 7 bases, with 13 bases between. Looked up from germline, CDR1 is LGHNA and CDR2 is YNFKEQ. The CDR3 sequence is 14 residues long. The CDR3 sequence: CASSQDNRATEQYF. CDR3 nucleotide sequence: TGTGCCAGCAGCCAAGATAACAGGGCAACGGAGCAGTACTTC.

The chain is built from TRBV20-1 and TRBJ1-4; D ambiguous. The CDR3 has 11 residues. V lost 3 bases, J lost 4 bases, and 3 bases lay in between. Germline V lookup: CDR1 DFQATT, CDR2 SNEGSKA (reference sequence). CDR3 nucleotide sequence: TGCAGTGCTAGGTATAATGAAAAACTGTTTTTT. Amino acids: CSARYNEKLFF.